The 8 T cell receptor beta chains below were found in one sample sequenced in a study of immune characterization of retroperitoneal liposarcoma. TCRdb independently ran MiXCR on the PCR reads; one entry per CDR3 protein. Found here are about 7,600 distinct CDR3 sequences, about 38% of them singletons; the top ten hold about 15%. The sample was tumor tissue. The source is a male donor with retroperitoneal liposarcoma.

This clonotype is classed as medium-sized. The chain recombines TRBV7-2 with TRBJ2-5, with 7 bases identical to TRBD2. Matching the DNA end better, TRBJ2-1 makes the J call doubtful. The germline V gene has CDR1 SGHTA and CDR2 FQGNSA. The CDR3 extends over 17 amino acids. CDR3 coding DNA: TGTGCCAGCAGCTTACAAGCGGGGCAGATGTGGGGCGGAAAGCAGTTCTTC. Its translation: CASSLQAGQMWGGKQFF.

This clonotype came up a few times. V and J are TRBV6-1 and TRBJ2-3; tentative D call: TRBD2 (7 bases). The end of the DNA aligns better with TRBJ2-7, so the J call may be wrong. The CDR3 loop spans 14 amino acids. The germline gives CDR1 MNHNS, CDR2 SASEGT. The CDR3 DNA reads TGTGCCAGCAGTGAACGGGGGGCGTTGGCCGAGCAGTACTTC. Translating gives CASSERGALAEQYF.

CDR3 DNA sequence: TGTGCCAGCAGTCCATTCATTCTTGACAGGACAGATACGCAGTATTTT. Its protein is CASSPFILDRTDTQYF. V is TRBV27 and J is TRBJ2-3; the D gene is possibly TRBD1 (6 bases). Germline V CDR1 and CDR2: MNHEY, SMNVEV (reference sequence). V shed 5 bases and J shed 3 bases, with 18 bases lying between them. The CDR3 is 16 residues long.

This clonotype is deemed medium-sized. The CDR3 region has the DNA TGTGCCAGCAGCTTAGTTTCCTACGAGCAGTTCTTC. As protein: CASSLVSYEQFF. The rearrangement joins TRBV7-6 to TRBJ2-1; D is unresolved. This CDR3 contains 12 residues. The germline gives CDR1 SGHVS, CDR2 FNYEAQ. Trimming cost V 1 base and J 10 bases, with 8 bases left between them.

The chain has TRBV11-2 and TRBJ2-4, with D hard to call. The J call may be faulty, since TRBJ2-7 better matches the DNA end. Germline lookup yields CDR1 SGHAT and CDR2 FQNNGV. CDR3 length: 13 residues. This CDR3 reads CASSRHTYYEQYF. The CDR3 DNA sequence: TGTGCCAGCAGCCGACACACCTACTACGAGCAGTACTTC.

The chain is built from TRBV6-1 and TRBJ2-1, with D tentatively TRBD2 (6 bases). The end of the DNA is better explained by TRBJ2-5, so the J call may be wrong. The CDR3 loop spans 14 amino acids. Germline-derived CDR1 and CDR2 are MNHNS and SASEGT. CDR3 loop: CATGSLSGQETQYF. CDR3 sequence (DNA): TGTGCCACCGGGAGTCTGAGCGGACAAGAGACCCAGTACTTC.

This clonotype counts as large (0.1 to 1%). The CDR3 DNA is TGTGCCAGCAGTGAAGGACAGTTAAATGAGCAGTTCTTC. Amino acids: CASSEGQLNEQFF. The rearrangement uses TRBV6-1 and TRBJ2-1, with a tentative D call TRBD1 (5 bases). CDR3 size: 13 residues. The V end lost 1 base, the J end lost 7 bases, and 8 bases lay between the germline ends. Germline CDR1 and CDR2: MNHNS and SASEGT.

This chain's CDR3 is CASSLKGTSMAFF. CDR3 sequence (DNA): TGTGCCAGCAGTTTAAAGGGTACTTCGATGGCTTTCTTT. This chain joins TRBV12-3 or TRBV12-4 and TRBJ1-1, with D hard to call. The CDR3 spans 13 residues. Trimming left V 2 bases short and J 11 bases short, with 15 bases between.